The 11 T cell receptor beta chains given below trace back to one sample, sequenced in a study of blood T cell repertoires in COVID-19. Libraries were prepared by immunoSEQ multiplex PCR; TCRdb keeps only in-frame clonotypes and omits some of them. Of around 200,000 clones listed, around four fifths are singletons. Sequenced sample: peripheral blood. The receptor source for this set is a woman over 75 with active or convalescent COVID-19.

The J gene is TRBJ2-7, the V gene TRBV7-8, with 11 positions matching TRBD1. V trimming: 3 bases; J trimming: 3 bases; junction bases outside the gene matches: 4. This CDR3 has 15 amino acids. Germline V lookup: CDR1 SGHVS, CDR2 FQNEAQ. CDR3 in DNA: TGTGCCAGCAGCTTCATGGACAGGGGGCACTACGAGCAGTACTTC. As protein: CASSFMDRGHYEQYF.

The chain uses TRBV27 and TRBJ1-5, with 7 bases matching TRBD1. CDR3 length: 14 amino acids. V dropped 3 bases and J dropped 3; count of bases not matched to a gene: 2. In germline, CDR1 is MNHEY, CDR2 SMNVEV (reference sequence). CDR3 sequence (DNA): TGTGCCAGCAGTTTCGACAGGGTCAATCAGCCCCAGCATTTT. This translates into CASSFDRVNQPQHF.

This clone was recorded once. The gene calls are TRBV4-2 and TRBJ2-7; D gene uncertain. CDR1 is LGHNA and CDR2 is YNFKEQ in the germline V gene. This CDR3 spans 13 amino acids. Trimming removed 6 bases from V and 1 base from J, with 10 bases in between. The CDR3 is CASSSPASYEQYF. The CDR3 nucleotides read TGTGCCAGCAGTAGCCCGGCGTCCTACGAGCAGTACTTC.

The gene calls are TRBV6-4 and TRBJ2-1; D call uncertain. The ends were cut back, 0 bases at V and 0 bases at J, with 9 bases in the middle. The CDR3 length is 16 residues. Germline CDR1 and CDR2: MRHNA and SNTAGT. CDR3 region: CASSDSFLLSYNEQFF. Here the CDR3 DNA reads TGTGCCAGCAGTGACTCTTTTCTCCTCTCCTACAATGAGCAGTTCTTC.

V is TRBV4-2 and J is TRBJ2-3; 7 positions agree with TRBD2. Germline V gene data show CDR1 as LGHNA and CDR2 as YNFKEQ. The V segment lost 0 bases and the J segment 4 bases; nucleotides outside the gene matches: 4. This CDR3 is built from 15 residues. The CDR3 sequence: CASSQDFGRPDTQYF. The CDR3 DNA reads TGTGCCAGCAGCCAAGATTTCGGGAGGCCAGATACGCAGTATTTT.

This sequence joins TRBV5-1 and TRBJ1-2; 8 bases agree with TRBD1. The V gene's germline CDR1 is SGHRS and CDR2 YFSETQ. The CDR3 is 16 residues long. The trim removed 3 bases at V and 3 bases at J, leaving 10 bases unmatched. CDR3 nucleotide sequence: TGCGCCAGCAGCTCTGGACAGGGAAATGGCTACTATGGCTACACCTTC. Encoded protein: CASSSGQGNGYYGYTF.

This clone was picked up one time. This rearrangement joins TRBV11-3 to TRBJ2-5; TRBD2 is a possible D gene (6 bases). The length of the CDR3 is 14 residues. Germline V gene sequence: CDR1 SGHNT, CDR2 YENEEA. V was trimmed by 5 bases and J by 5 bases, leaving 15 bases between them. The CDR3 spells CASSLSGVRETQYF. The CDR3 DNA follows: TGTGCCAGCAGCCTTTCGGGAGTGCGTGAGACCCAGTACTTC.

This rearrangement joins TRBV18 to TRBJ2-7; D is perhaps TRBD1 (6 bases). The CDR3 length is 13 residues. Germline V gives CDR1 KGHSH, CDR2 LQKENI. The V end lost 4 bases, the J end lost 3 bases, and 10 bases lay between the germline ends. CDR3 nucleotides: TGTGCCAGCTCACAAGGCAGGGGCTACGAGCAGTACTTC. Translation gives CASSQGRGYEQYF. The full variable domain, completed using reference TRBV18 and TRBJ2-7, is NAGVMQNPRHLVRRRGQEARLRCSPMKGHSHVYWYRQLPEEGLKFMVYLQKENIIDESGMPKERFSAEFPKEGPSILRIQQVVRGDSAAYFCASSQGRGYEQYFGPGTRLTVT.

The chain recombines TRBV9 with TRBJ2-3, with D possibly TRBD2 on 6 matching bases. Trimming stripped 7 bases from V and 2 bases from J, with 14 bases between. CDR1 is SGDLS, CDR2 YYNGEE, per germline. The CDR3 is 14 amino acids. This CDR3 reads CASQEGGSTDTQYF. The DNA for the CDR3 is TGTGCCAGCCAGGAGGGCGGGTCCACAGATACGCAGTATTTT.

The CDR3, as DNA: TGTGCCAGCAGCCGACCCCCGGGACTAGCGGGAGAAGATGGCACAGATACGCAGTATTTT. The encoded protein is CASSRPPGLAGEDGTDTQYF. The genes are TRBV27 and TRBJ2-3; 14 nucleotides align to TRBD2. The germline CDR1 and CDR2 sequences are MNHEY and SMNVEV (reference sequence). J lost 1 base, V lost 6 bases, and 15 bases had no gene match. The CDR3 length is 20 residues.

The CDR3 DNA is TGTGCCAGCAGTCCACACAGGGGGCAGAACTATGGCTACACCTTC. Protein sequence: CASSPHRGQNYGYTF. V gene TRBV27 combines with J gene TRBJ1-2, with 9 nucleotides matching TRBD1. This CDR3 region has 15 residues. After removal of 5 bases from V and 2 bases from J, the junction contained 6 bases not matched to a gene. Per the germline V gene, CDR1 is MNHEY and CDR2 is SMNVEV (reference sequence).